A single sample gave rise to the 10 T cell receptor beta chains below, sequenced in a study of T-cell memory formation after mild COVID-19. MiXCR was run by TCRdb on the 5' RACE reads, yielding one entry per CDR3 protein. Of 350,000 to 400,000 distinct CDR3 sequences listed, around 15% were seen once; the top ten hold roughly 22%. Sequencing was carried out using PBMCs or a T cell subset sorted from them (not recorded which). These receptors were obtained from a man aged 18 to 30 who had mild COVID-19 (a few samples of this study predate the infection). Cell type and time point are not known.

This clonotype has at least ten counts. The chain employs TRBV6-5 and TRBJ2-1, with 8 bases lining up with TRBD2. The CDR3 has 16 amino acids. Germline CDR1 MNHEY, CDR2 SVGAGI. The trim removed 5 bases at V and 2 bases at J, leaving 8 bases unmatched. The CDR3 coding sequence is TGTGCCAGCAGTGAGGCCCGGGGGGGCGCCTACAATGAGCAGTTCTTC. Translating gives CASSEARGGAYNEQFF.

CDR3: CSVGGSTGMGTDTQYF. The CDR3 nucleotides are TGCAGCGTTGGGGGATCGACAGGGATGGGCACAGATACGCAGTATTTT. The V and J genes are TRBV29-1 and TRBJ2-3; 7 bases map to TRBD1. The CDR3 spans 16 residues. J was trimmed by 1 base and V by 4 bases; bases with no gene match: 11. Germline loops: CDR1 SQVTM, CDR2 ANQGSEA.

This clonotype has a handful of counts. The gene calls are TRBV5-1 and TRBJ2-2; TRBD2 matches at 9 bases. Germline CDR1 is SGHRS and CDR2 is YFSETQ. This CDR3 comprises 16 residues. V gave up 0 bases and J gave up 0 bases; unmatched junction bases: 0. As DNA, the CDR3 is TGCGCCAGCAGCTTGGCTAGCGGGGCGAACACCGGGGAGCTGTTTTTT. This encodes CASSLASGANTGELFF.

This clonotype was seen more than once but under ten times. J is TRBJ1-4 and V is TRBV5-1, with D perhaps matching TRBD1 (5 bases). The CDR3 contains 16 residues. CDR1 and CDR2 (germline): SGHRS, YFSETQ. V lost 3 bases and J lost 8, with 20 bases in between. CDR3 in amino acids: CASSYLPWGVGEKLFF. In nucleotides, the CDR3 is TGCGCCAGCAGCTACCTCCCCTGGGGGGTCGGCGAAAAACTGTTTTTT.

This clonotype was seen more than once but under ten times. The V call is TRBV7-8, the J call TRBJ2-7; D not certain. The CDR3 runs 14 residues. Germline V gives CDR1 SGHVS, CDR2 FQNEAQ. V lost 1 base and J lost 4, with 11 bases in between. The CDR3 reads CASSLGPTAYEQYV. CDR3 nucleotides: TGTGCCAGCAGCTTAGGGCCGACTGCGTACGAGCAGTACGTC.

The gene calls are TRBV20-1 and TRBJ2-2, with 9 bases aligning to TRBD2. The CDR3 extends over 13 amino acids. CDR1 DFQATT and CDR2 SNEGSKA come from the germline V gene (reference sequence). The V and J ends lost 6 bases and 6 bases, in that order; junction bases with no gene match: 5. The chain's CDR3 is CSALAGRAGELFF. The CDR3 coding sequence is TGCAGTGCCCTAGCGGGGCGGGCCGGGGAGCTGTTTTTT.

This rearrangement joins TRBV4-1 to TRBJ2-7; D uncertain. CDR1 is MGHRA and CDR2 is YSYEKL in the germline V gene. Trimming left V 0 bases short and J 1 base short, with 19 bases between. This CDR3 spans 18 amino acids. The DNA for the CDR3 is TGCGCCAGCAGCCAAGAAGCCCCAAAGGGCTCTTATTCCTACGAGCAGTACTTC. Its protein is CASSQEAPKGSYSYEQYF.

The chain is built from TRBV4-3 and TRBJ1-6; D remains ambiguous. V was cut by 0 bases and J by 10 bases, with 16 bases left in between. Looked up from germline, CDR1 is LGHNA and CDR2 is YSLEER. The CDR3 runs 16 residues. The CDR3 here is CASSQDPDLIRSPLHF. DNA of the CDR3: TGCGCCAGCAGCCAAGATCCGGACTTGATCCGCTCACCCCTCCACTTT.

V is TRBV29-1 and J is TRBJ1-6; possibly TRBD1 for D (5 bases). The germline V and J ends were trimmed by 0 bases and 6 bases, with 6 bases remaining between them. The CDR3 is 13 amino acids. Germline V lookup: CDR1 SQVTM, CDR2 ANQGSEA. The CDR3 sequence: CSVEETANSPLHF. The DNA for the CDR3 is TGCAGCGTTGAAGAGACAGCTAATTCACCCCTCCACTTT.

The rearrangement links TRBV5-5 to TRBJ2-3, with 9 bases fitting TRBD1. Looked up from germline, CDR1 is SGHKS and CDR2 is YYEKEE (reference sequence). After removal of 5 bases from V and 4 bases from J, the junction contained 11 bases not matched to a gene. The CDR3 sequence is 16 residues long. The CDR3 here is CASSRTGTGSADTQYF. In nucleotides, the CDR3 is TGTGCCAGCAGTAGAACCGGGACAGGGTCGGCAGATACGCAGTATTTT.